The clone carrying this TCR beta chain was picked up many times. Antigen: not known. Researchers made TCR cDNA using 5'RACE template switching, and this step added a universal primer site and UMIs. Each CDR3 protein is one row after TCRdb ran MiXCR on the 5' RACE reads. Seen here are some 350,000 distinct CDR3 sequences, over 3.5% observed once, and the top ten hold 20% to 25%. The sample is drawn from a study of T cells after yellow fever vaccination. The study's findings and limits: Clonotype sharing between CD4 and CD8 compartments was small.

The germline V gene has CDR1 MNHEY and CDR2 SVGEGT. Trimming at V came to 7 bases and at J to 5 bases, leaving 7 bases not matched to a gene. This CDR3 spans 14 amino acids. The J gene is TRBJ2-3, the V gene TRBV6-2 or TRBV6-3; 9 bases agree with TRBD2. The sequence was collected from a man aged 18 to 29 who received the YFV17D yellow fever vaccine. Specimen: PBMCs, collected 5 days after the yellow fever booster vaccination. CDR3 sequence: CASTPRRGGDTQYF. The CDR3 nucleotides read TGTGCCAGCACACCCCGGCGGGGGGGAGATACGCAGTATTTT.